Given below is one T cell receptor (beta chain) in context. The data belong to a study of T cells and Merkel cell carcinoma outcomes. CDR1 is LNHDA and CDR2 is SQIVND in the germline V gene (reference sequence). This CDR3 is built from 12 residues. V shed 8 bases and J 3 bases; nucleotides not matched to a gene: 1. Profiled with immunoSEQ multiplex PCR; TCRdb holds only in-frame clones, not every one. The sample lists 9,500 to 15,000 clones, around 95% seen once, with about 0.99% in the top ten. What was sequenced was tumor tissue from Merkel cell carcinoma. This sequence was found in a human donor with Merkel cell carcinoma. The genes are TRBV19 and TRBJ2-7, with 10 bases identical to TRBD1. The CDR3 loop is CASGTGVYEQYF. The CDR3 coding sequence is TGTGCCAGTGGGACAGGGGTCTACGAGCAGTACTTC.